The table lists the clone carrying this TCR beta chain with a few counts. Its cognate antigen is unknown. Incorporated into the TCR beta cDNA libraries were unique molecular identifiers, which served to reduce PCR and sequencing biases. Input amounts of roughly 0.9 to 10 million T cells were used. These gave 500,000 or so cDNA molecules, so each molecule approximated one T cell. TCRdb analysed the PCR reads with MiXCR anew, one entry per CDR3 protein. In the table there are roughly 800,000 distinct CDR3 sequences, 25% to 30% of which are singletons. This entry belongs to a study of post-analysis software for immune sequencing data. Overall study context: Relapsing-remitting, secondary progressive and progressive-relapsing multiple sclerosis courses were included. Study results and caveats: Strong same-batch co-clustering of samples appeared with F measure clustering. Compared against controls, patients with multiple sclerosis displayed significantly lower normalized Chao1 diversity.

The sample was blood. This TCR came from a girl aged 5-17 years with multiple sclerosis.

The CDR3 loop is CSARRDRGVENEQFF. The CDR3, as DNA: TGCAGTGCTAGGAGAGACAGGGGTGTTGAGAATGAGCAGTTCTTC. The genes are TRBV20-1 and TRBJ2-1; TRBD1 matches at 8 bases. CDR1 and CDR2 (germline): DFQATT, SNEGSKA (reference sequence). After removal of 3 bases from V and 7 bases from J, the junction contained 11 bases not matched to a gene. The CDR3 runs 15 residues.